The next 10 T cell receptor beta chains were all read from a single sample in a study of PD-L1 blockade in urothelial cancer. Clones were read by immunoSEQ multiplex PCR, and TCRdb kept only the in-frame ones, dropping some. This table has some 65,000 clones, approximately 81% appearing once. Time point noted: pretreatment peripheral blood. The sample was PBMCs, taken around atezolizumab (anti-PD-L1) treatment. These receptors all come from a man between 65 and 85 years old with urothelial cancer.

The V call is TRBV7-2, the J call TRBJ2-7; no firm D call. CDR1 is SGHTA, CDR2 FQGNSA, per germline. The ends were cut back, 1 base at V and 4 bases at J, with 8 bases in the middle. The CDR3 sequence is 13 residues long. CDR3 bases: TGTGCCAGCAGCTTAGGACTCGTTTACGAGCAGTACTTC. Translated, it gives CASSLGLVYEQYF. Complete variable domain (other parts from reference TRBV7-2 and TRBJ2-7): GAGVSQSPSNKVTEKGKDVELRCDPISGHTALYWYRQSLGQGLEFLIYFQGNSAPDKSGLPSDRFSAERTGGSVSTLTIQRTQQEDSAVYLCASSLGLVYEQYFGPGTRLTVT.

This chain links TRBV5-6 with TRBJ1-4; the D is unclear. This CDR3 has 14 residues. Germline CDR1 and CDR2: SGHDT and YYEEEE. V lost 1 base and J lost 0, with 4 bases in between. The CDR3 coding sequence is TGTGCCAGCAGCTTGTTTACAACTAATGAAAAACTGTTTTTT. Translation: CASSLFTTNEKLFF.

The genes are TRBV5-4 and TRBJ2-1; D is unclear. Germline V lookup: CDR1 SGHNT, CDR2 YYREEE (reference sequence). This CDR3 region has 13 residues. The V and J ends lost 2 bases and 10 bases respectively, with 13 bases between them. The CDR3 DNA sequence: TGTGCCAGCAGCTTCGTAAGAGTCGGGGAGCAGTTCTTC. It encodes CASSFVRVGEQFF.

Concerning this clone itself: Other DNA sequences in this specimen translate into the identical CDR3. The rearrangement joins TRBV27 to TRBJ1-4; a possible D gene is TRBD1 (5 bases). Trimming took off 3 bases at V and 6 bases at J, with 8 bases between the two ends. Germline CDR1 MNHEY, CDR2 SMNVEV (reference sequence). The CDR3 covers 13 residues. The CDR3 spells CASSFSGYEKLFF. In DNA, the CDR3 is TGTGCCAGCAGTTTTTCAGGGTATGAAAAACTGTTTTTT.

The V call is TRBV6-5, the J call TRBJ1-1; 7 nucleotides agree with TRBD1. J was trimmed by 0 bases and V by 4 bases; bases with no gene match: 8. Looked up from germline, CDR1 is MNHEY and CDR2 is SVGAGI. The CDR3 length is 16 residues. The CDR3 DNA reads as TGTGCCAGCAGTTTTGTTACAGGGGAGGTGAACACTGAAGCTTTCTTT. Its protein is CASSFVTGEVNTEAFF.

V and J are TRBV9 and TRBJ2-2, with 8 bases fitting TRBD1. This CDR3 has 16 amino acids. V shed 4 bases and J 1 base; nucleotides not matched to a gene: 6. Germline V gene sequence: CDR1 SGDLS, CDR2 YYNGEE. As DNA, the CDR3 is TGTGCCAGCAGCACGAGGACAGGGAGGAACACCGGGGAGCTGTTTTTT. Protein: CASSTRTGRNTGELFF.

The rearrangement joins TRBV29-1 to TRBJ1-3; D gene uncertain. This CDR3 has 12 residues. The V end was cut by 4 bases, the J end by 8 bases, with 12 bases between. Per the germline V gene, CDR1 is SQVTM and CDR2 is ANQGSEA. DNA for the CDR3: TGCAGCGTTGTGGAGGTGGGAGACACCATATATTTT. Encoded protein: CSVVEVGDTIYF.

CDR3 region: CASSFFGTGVDTQYF. CDR3 DNA sequence: TGTGCCAGCAGCTTTTTTGGGACAGGGGTTGATACGCAGTATTTT. V usage is TRBV7-3 and J usage is TRBJ2-3, with TRBD1 identical over 10 bases. V lost 3 bases and J lost 6; bases outside the gene matches: 6. CDR1 SGHTA and CDR2 FQGTGA come from the germline V gene. The CDR3 consists of 15 residues.

Here the CDR3 reads CSGLSSSGRGTGELFF. The DNA of the CDR3 is TGCAGCGGATTGAGTAGTAGCGGGAGAGGCACCGGGGAGCTGTTTTTT. The rearrangement joins TRBV29-1 to TRBJ2-2, with 9 bases identical to TRBD2. The CDR3 runs to 16 residues. V lost 7 bases, J lost 4 bases, and 13 bases stayed unmatched. CDR1 is SQVTM and CDR2 is ANQGSEA in the germline V gene.

The chain links TRBV11-3 to TRBJ2-3; 9 bases align to TRBD2. Trimming cost V 4 bases and J 1 base; bases outside gene matches: 3. The CDR3 sequence is 15 residues long. CDR1 and CDR2 from the germline V gene are SGHNT and YENEEA. CDR3 coding DNA: TGTGCCAGCAGCTCCCGGACTAGCGGCACAGATACGCAGTATTTT. Its protein is CASSSRTSGTDTQYF.